The 19 T cell receptor beta chains given below trace back to one sample, sequenced in a study of OX40 agonist ivuxolimab in advanced cancers. Here immunoSEQ multiplex PCR was the method, and the copy in TCRdb shows in-frame clones only, minus some. Seen here are 78,000 or so clones, almost 90% observed once, and the top ten hold under 0.9%. Sequencing was performed on CD4+ or CD8+ T cells sorted from blood, taken in a trial of the OX40 agonist ivuxolimab. The receptors stem from an adult with an advanced solid tumor such as melanoma, head and neck, liver or kidney cancer.

J is TRBJ1-4 and V is TRBV19; TRBD1 is a possible D gene (5 bases). This CDR3 region has 14 residues. V was trimmed by 5 bases and J by 4 bases, leaving 11 bases between them. Germline loops: CDR1 LNHDA, CDR2 SQIVND (reference sequence). The CDR3 reads CASSPAGFNEKLFF. CDR3 nucleotide sequence: TGTGCCAGTAGTCCAGCAGGGTTTAATGAAAAACTGTTTTTT.

The V call is TRBV6-5, the J call TRBJ1-2, with TRBD1 as a possible D gene (6 bases). The CDR3 is made up of 14 amino acids. V shed 7 bases and J shed 1 base, with 13 bases lying between them. Germline lookup yields CDR1 MNHEY and CDR2 SVGAGI. The CDR3 reads CASTFGGGNYGYTF. Written as DNA, the CDR3 is TGTGCCAGCACCTTTGGGGGCGGTAACTATGGCTACACCTTC.

The genes are TRBV2 and TRBJ2-3; maybe TRBD2 (5 bases). V dropped 6 bases and J dropped 7 bases, with 11 bases sitting between them. There are 12 residues in the CDR3. Per germline, CDR1 SNHLY and CDR2 FYNNEI. The CDR3 coding sequence is TGTGCCAGCAGAACAGAGGACTATACGCAGTATTTT. Translation gives CASRTEDYTQYF. The whole variable domain, remainder taken from reference TRBV2 and TRBJ2-3, is EPEVTQTPSHQVTQMGQEVILRCVPISNHLYFYWYRQILGQKVEFLVSFYNNEISEKSEIFDDQFSVERPDGSNFTLKIRSTKLEDSAMYFCASRTEDYTQYFGPGTRLTVL.

The V and J genes are TRBV29-1 and TRBJ2-3; the D gene is possibly TRBD1 (5 bases). The CDR3 is 12 residues long. The V and J ends lost 5 bases and 4 bases respectively, with 10 bases between them. Germline CDR1 reads SQVTM; CDR2 reads ANQGSEA. The CDR3 coding sequence is TGCAGCGTTACGGCGACAGCAGATACGCAGTATTTT. Translating it yields CSVTATADTQYF.

This sequence joins TRBV5-4 and TRBJ2-7, with 7 bases matching TRBD1. V shed 3 bases, J shed 5 bases, and the junction held 5 bases outside the gene matches. The CDR3 is made up of 13 amino acids. Germline loops: CDR1 SGHNT, CDR2 YYREEE (reference sequence). CDR3 bases: TGTGCCAGCAGCTCCTCGGACAGGAACGAGCAGTACTTC. This sequence encodes CASSSSDRNEQYF.

The chain joins TRBV9 to TRBJ1-3; TRBD1 matches 9 bases. This CDR3 is built from 17 residues. J gave up 2 bases and V 2 bases, and 8 bases lay outside the gene matches. CDR1 is SGDLS and CDR2 is YYNGEE in the germline V gene. DNA of the CDR3: TGTGCCAGCAGCGTCTTTTCGGGACAGGGAACTGGAAACACCATATATTTT. It codes for CASSVFSGQGTGNTIYF.

This clone was seen a single time. This chain connects TRBV19 to TRBJ2-7; no clear D gene. The CDR3 extends over 13 amino acids. Germline V gene sequence: CDR1 LNHDA, CDR2 SQIVND (reference sequence). Trimming left V 6 bases short and J 2 bases short, with 11 bases between. This chain's CDR3 is CASSQTDPYEQYF. The CDR3 coding sequence is TGTGCCAGTAGCCAAACAGATCCCTACGAGCAGTACTTC.

V and J are TRBV11-2 and TRBJ1-2; 9 bases align to TRBD1. The J segment lost 6 bases and the V segment lost 0 bases, leaving 14 bases of the junction unmatched. The CDR3 has 18 residues. In germline, CDR1 is SGHAT, CDR2 FQNNGV. In nucleotides, the CDR3 is TGTGCCAGCAGCTTAGATATGGTTACAGCCCGACAGGGGGATGGCTACACCTTC. Amino acid sequence: CASSLDMVTARQGDGYTF.

Only one count was recorded for this clone. The chain employs TRBV19 and TRBJ1-2; D is unclear. Per germline, CDR1 LNHDA and CDR2 SQIVND (reference sequence). The length of the CDR3 is 17 residues. V was clipped by 1 base and J by 3 bases, with 18 bases between them. CDR3 bases: TGTGCCAGTAGTATAGGAGGGTCTCATTGGGTTGACTATGGCTACACCTTC. As protein: CASSIGGSHWVDYGYTF.

The CDR3 spells CASSPNAPGQGETQYF. CDR3 DNA sequence: TGTGCCAGCAGCCCCAACGCTCCGGGACAGGGAGAGACCCAGTACTTC. This chain links TRBV7-3 with TRBJ2-5; 9 bases are a match to TRBD1. Trimming took 5 bases from V and 4 from J; bases not matched to a gene: 11. The germline gives CDR1 SGHTA, CDR2 FQGTGA. The CDR3 is made up of 16 amino acids.

The chain links TRBV6-6 to TRBJ2-5; a weak D match, TRBD2 (5 bases). With 4 bases removed from V and 4 bases from J, the gap between germline ends came to 7 bases. CDR3 length equals 12 residues. The germline CDR1 and CDR2 sequences are MNHNY and SVGAGI (reference sequence). The CDR3 bases are TGTGCCAGCAGTTTCCGGGGAGAGACCCAGTACTTC. Translating gives CASSFRGETQYF.

In regard to this clone: This sample includes further DNA sequences coding for the same CDR3. The chain is built from TRBV4-1 and TRBJ2-3; TRBD2 is a possible D gene (6 bases). V was cut by 1 base and J by 0 bases, with 11 bases left in between. Germline CDR1 MGHRA, CDR2 YSYEKL. The CDR3 is made up of 16 amino acids. The CDR3 bases are TGCGCCAGCAGCCAAGCCCCCCGGGGGAGCACAGATACGCAGTATTTT. As protein: CASSQAPRGSTDTQYF.

This rearrangement joins TRBV5-1 to TRBJ1-4; TRBD1 might be the D (6 bases). The CDR3 sequence is 15 residues long. V shed 4 bases and J shed 3 bases, with 13 bases lying between them. CDR1 SGHRS and CDR2 YFSETQ come from the germline V gene. CDR3 residues: CASSVQGGANEKLFF. The CDR3 DNA reads TGCGCCAGCAGCGTACAGGGTGGGGCTAATGAAAAACTGTTTTTT.

This chain joins TRBV2 and TRBJ1-1; 8 bases agree with TRBD1. Germline assignment: CDR1 SNHLY and CDR2 FYNNEI. The CDR3 spans 15 residues. J was trimmed by 1 base and V by 7 bases; bases with no gene match: 8. CDR3 loop: CASIPDRGTNTEAFF. The CDR3, as DNA: TGTGCCAGCATCCCTGACAGGGGAACGAACACTGAAGCTTTCTTT.

The sample holds one count of this clone. This chain links TRBV28 with TRBJ2-7; D remains unclear. V was pared by 5 bases and J by 0 bases, with 5 bases between. From germline, CDR1 is MDHEN and CDR2 SYDVKM. The CDR3 consists of 12 residues. CDR3 nucleotides: TGTGCCAGCAGTAGTGCCTCCTACGAGCAGTACTTC. It is translated as CASSSASYEQYF.

The chain is built from TRBV5-1 and TRBJ1-4; a possible D gene is TRBD1 (5 bases). The V gene's germline CDR1 is SGHRS and CDR2 YFSETQ. The CDR3 has 13 amino acids. Trimming took off 5 bases at V and 4 bases at J, with 9 bases between the two ends. Here the CDR3 DNA reads TGCGCCAGCAGACGGGGCCTTAATGAAAAACTGTTTTTT. Amino acid sequence: CASRRGLNEKLFF.

This clone was detected once. The V and J genes are TRBV9 and TRBJ2-1, with a tentative D call TRBD2 (6 bases). There are 15 residues in the CDR3. V was shortened by 4 bases and J by 4 bases, with 15 bases between the two germline ends. The germline CDR1 and CDR2 sequences are SGDLS and YYNGEE. The DNA for the CDR3 is TGTGCCAGCAGCCCACTTGGGAGGCCGTACAATGAGCAGTTCTTC. It is translated as CASSPLGRPYNEQFF.

The genes are TRBV30 and TRBJ1-4; D uncertain. The V end was cut by 1 base, the J end by 8 bases, with 5 bases between. Germline CDR1 reads GTSNPN; CDR2 reads SVGIG (reference sequence). This CDR3 is built from 11 residues. The CDR3 bases are TGTGCCTGGAGTGAAGTCGAAAAACTGTTTTTT. Translating it yields CAWSEVEKLFF.

This clone appeared a few times. CDR3 protein: CASSPQAFPQYF. The DNA of the CDR3 is TGCGCCAGCAGCCCCCAGGCTTTTCCCCAGTACTTC. The chain employs TRBV5-1 and TRBJ2-5; D is undetermined. V shed 4 bases and J shed 9 bases, with 13 bases lying between them. Looked up from germline, CDR1 is SGHRS and CDR2 is YFSETQ. This CDR3 comprises 12 residues. The full variable domain, its missing parts supplied by reference TRBV5-1 and TRBJ2-5, is KAGVTQTPRYLIKTRGQQVTLSCSPISGHRSVSWYQQTPGQGLQFLFEYFSETQRNKGNFPGRFSGRQFSNSRSEMNVSTLELGDSALYLCASSPQAFPQYFGPGTRLLVL.